The 3 T cell receptor beta chains below were found in one sample sequenced in a study of PD-1 blockade in classical Hodgkin lymphoma (dated by TCRdb to the early 2020s). This specimen's time point label, per the study, means: cycle 1 day 1 (C1D1), immediately before nivolumab initiation. Every trial patient had relapsed following autologous stem cell transplantation, and prior brentuximab vedotin exposure was what differed among cohorts A, B and C. Library preparation used the immunoSEQ multiplex PCR assay. TCRdb mirrors the immuneACCESS table, restricted to in-frame sequences. Some clones are absent from its copies; in checked studies, under half trace to an unresolved V gene, and the reason for the others is unknown. Counted in this sample were about 40,000 clones; 85% to 90% of them appeared once. The top ten hold 9% of the sample. The sequencing here drew on peripheral blood mononuclear cells (PBMCs), taken at baseline. These receptors were taken from a human donor with classical Hodgkin lymphoma.

The chain recombines TRBV7-9 with TRBJ2-7; 7 bases agree with TRBD1. Unmatched junction bases numbered 12, after V lost 5 bases and J lost 5 bases. The CDR3 runs to 15 residues. The germline V gene encodes CDR1 SEHNR and CDR2 FQNEAQ (reference sequence). The CDR3 reads CASSPRDRPTHEQYF. The CDR3, as DNA: TGTGCCAGCAGCCCCCGGGACAGACCTACCCACGAGCAGTACTTC.

This clone was counted a single time. The CDR3 loop is CASSYSRRGGGYTF. In DNA, the CDR3 is TGTGCCAGCAGTTACTCGAGAAGGGGTGGTGGCTACACCTTC. The rearrangement uses TRBV6-6 and TRBJ1-2; D is possibly TRBD1 (5 bases). Trimming shortened V by 0 bases and J by 7 bases, and 12 bases separated the two germline ends. The CDR3 extends over 14 amino acids. Looked up from germline, CDR1 is MNHNY and CDR2 is SVGAGI (reference sequence).

V usage is TRBV19 and J usage is TRBJ2-4, with D possibly matching TRBD1 (9 bases). Trimming removed 5 bases at V and 0 bases at J, with 38 bases between. Looked up from germline, CDR1 is LNHDA and CDR2 is SQIVND (reference sequence). The CDR3 totals 24 residues. The CDR3: CASSPDPGQGGKAGGPQAKNIQYF. The CDR3 DNA is TGTGCCAGTAGTCCAGATCCGGGACAGGGAGGAAAGGCGGGGGGACCTCAAGCCAAAAACATTCAGTACTTC.